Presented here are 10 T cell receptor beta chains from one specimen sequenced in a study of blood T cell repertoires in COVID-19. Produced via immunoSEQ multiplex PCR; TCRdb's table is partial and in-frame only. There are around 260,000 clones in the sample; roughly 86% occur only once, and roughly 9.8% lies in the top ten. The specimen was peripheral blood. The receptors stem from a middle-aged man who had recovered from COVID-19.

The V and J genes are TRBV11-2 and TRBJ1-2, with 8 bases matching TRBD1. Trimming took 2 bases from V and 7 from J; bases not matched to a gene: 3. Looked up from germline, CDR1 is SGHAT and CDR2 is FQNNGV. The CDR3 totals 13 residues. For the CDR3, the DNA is TGTGCCAGCAGCTTACAGGGGGCCGGTGGCTACACCTTC. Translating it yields CASSLQGAGGYTF.

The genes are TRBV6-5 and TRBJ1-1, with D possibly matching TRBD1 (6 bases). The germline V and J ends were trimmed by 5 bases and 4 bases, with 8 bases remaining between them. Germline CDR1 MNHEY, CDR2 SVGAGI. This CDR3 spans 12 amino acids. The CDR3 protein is CASSRGGTEAFF. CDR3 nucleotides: TGTGCCAGCAGTCGAGGGGGCACTGAAGCTTTCTTT.

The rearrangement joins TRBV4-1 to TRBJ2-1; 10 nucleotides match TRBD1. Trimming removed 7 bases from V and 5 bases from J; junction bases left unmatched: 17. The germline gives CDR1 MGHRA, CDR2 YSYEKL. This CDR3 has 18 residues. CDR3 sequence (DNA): TGCGCCAGCACCATCAGCAGGCAGACAGGGGGCTTCCACAATGAGCAGTTCTTC. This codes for CASTISRQTGGFHNEQFF.

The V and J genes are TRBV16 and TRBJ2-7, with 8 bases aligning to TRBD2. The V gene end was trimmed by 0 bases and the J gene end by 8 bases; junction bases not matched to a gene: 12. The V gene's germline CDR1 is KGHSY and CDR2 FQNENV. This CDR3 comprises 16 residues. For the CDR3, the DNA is TGTGCCAGCAGCCAATCGATAGGCACTAGCGGAGTTAAGCAGTACTTC. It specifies CASSQSIGTSGVKQYF.

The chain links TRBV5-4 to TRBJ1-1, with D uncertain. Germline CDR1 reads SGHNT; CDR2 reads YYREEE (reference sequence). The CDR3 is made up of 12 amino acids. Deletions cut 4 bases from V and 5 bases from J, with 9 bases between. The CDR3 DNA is TGTGCCAGCAGCCGGGGTGGAACTGAAGCTTTCTTT. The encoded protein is CASSRGGTEAFF.

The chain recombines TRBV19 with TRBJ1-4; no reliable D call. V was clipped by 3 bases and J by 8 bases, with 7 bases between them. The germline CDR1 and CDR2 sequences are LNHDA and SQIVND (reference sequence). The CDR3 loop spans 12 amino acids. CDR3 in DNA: TGTGCCAGTAGTATGGAGGACGAAAAACTGTTTTTT. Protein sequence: CASSMEDEKLFF. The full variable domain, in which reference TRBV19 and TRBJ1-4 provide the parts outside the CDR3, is DGGITQSPKYLFRKEGQNVTLSCEQNLNHDAMYWYRQDPGQGLRLIYYSQIVNDFQKGDIAEGYSVSREKKESFPLTVTSAQKNPTAFYLCASSMEDEKLFFGSGTQLSVL.

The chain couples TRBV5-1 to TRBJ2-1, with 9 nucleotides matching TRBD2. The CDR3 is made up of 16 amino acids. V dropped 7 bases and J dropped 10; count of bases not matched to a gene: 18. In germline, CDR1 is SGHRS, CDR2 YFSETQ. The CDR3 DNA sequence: TGCGCCAGCTCCGGGAGATGGGCTAGCGGGGACCGAGAGCAGTTCTTC. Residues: CASSGRWASGDREQFF.

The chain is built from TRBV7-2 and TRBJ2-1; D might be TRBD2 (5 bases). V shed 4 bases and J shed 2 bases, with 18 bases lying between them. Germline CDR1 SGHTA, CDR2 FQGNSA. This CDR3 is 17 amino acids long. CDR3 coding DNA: TGTGCCAGCAGCTCGAATCCGGGCCCCGGGGCCTACAATGAGCAGTTCTTC. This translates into CASSSNPGPGAYNEQFF.

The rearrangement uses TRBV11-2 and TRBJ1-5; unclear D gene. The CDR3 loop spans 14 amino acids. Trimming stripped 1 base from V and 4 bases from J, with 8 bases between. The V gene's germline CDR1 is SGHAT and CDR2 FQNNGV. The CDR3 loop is CASSLVGRNQPQHF. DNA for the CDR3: TGTGCCAGCAGCTTAGTGGGCCGAAATCAGCCCCAGCATTTT.

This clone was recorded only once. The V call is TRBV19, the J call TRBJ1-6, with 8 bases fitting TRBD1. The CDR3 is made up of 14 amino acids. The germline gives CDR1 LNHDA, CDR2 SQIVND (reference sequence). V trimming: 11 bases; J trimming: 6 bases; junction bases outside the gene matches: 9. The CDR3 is CASQGAGGNSPLHF. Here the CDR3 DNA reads TGTGCCTCCCAGGGGGCCGGGGGTAATTCACCCCTCCACTTT.